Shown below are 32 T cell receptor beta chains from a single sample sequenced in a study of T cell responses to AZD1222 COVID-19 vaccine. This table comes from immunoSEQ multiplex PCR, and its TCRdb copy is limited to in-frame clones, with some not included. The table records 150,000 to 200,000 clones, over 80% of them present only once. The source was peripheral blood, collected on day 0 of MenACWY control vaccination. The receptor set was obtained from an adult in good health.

CDR3 DNA sequence: TGTGCCACCAGTGCCCCGAGACTAGCGGGGTACAATGAGCAGTTCTTC. This sequence encodes CATSAPRLAGYNEQFF. The V call is TRBV24-1, the J call TRBJ2-1; 11 bases agree with TRBD2. The CDR3 sequence is 16 residues long. Germline loops: CDR1 KGHDR, CDR2 SFDVKD. After removal of 5 bases from V and 4 bases from J, the junction contained 6 bases not matched to a gene.

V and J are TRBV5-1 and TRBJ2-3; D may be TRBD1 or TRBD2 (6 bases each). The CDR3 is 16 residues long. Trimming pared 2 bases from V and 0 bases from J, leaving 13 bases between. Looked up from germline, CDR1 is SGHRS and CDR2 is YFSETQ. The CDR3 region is CASSFGGGTSTDTQYF. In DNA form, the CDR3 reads TGCGCCAGCAGCTTCGGAGGGGGTACTAGCACAGATACGCAGTATTTT.

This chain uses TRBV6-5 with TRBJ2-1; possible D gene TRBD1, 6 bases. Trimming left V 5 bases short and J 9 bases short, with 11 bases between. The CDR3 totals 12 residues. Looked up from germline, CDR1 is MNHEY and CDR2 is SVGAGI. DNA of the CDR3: TGTGCCAGCAGTACGACAGGAGGTGAGCAGTTCTTC. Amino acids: CASSTTGGEQFF.

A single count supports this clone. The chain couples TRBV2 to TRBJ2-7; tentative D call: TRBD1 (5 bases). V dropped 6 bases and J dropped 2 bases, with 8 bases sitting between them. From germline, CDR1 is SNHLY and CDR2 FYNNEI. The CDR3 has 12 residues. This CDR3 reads CASSSDTYEQYF. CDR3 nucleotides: TGTGCCAGCAGCTCGGACACCTACGAGCAGTACTTC. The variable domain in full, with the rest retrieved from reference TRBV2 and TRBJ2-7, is EPEVTQTPSHQVTQMGQEVILRCVPISNHLYFYWYRQILGQKVEFLVSFYNNEISEKSEIFDDQFSVERPDGSNFTLKIRSTKLEDSAMYFCASSSDTYEQYFGPGTRLTVT.

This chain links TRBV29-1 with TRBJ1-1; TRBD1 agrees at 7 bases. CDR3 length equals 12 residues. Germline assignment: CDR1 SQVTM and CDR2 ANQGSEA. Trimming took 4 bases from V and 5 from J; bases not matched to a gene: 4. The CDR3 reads CSVVTGWTEAFF. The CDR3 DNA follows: TGCAGCGTTGTGACAGGGTGGACTGAAGCTTTCTTT.

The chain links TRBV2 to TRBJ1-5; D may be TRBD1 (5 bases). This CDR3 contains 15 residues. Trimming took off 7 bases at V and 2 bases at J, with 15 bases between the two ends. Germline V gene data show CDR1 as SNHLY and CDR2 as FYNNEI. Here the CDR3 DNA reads TGTGCCAGCAAAGAGGAGGGGTTCGGCAATCAGCCCCAGCATTTT. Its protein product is CASKEEGFGNQPQHF.

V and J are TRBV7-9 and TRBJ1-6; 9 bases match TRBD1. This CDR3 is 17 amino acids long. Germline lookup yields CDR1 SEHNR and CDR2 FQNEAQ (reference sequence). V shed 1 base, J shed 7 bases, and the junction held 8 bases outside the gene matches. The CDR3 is CASSLGRDREGNSPLHF. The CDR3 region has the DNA TGTGCCAGCAGCTTAGGTCGGGACAGGGAAGGCAATTCACCCCTCCACTTT.

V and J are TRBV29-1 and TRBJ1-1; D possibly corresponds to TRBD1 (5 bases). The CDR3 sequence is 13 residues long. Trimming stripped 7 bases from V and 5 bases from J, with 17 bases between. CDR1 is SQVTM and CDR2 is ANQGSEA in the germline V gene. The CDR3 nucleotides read TGCAGCGCCCTGGGGGGGGGAGGTACTGAAGCTTTCTTT. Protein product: CSALGGGGTEAFF.

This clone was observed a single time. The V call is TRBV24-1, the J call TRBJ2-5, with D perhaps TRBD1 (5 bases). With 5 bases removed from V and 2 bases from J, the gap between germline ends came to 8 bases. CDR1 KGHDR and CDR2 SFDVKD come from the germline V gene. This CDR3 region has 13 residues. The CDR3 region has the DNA TGTGCCACCAGTGTAGGGGCACAAGAGACCCAGTACTTC. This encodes CATSVGAQETQYF.

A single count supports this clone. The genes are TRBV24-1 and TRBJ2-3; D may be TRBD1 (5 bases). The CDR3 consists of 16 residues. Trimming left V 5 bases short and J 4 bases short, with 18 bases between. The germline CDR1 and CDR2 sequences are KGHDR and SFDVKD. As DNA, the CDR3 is TGTGCCACCAGTGTGACAGCCACTGGATATGCAGATACGCAGTATTTT. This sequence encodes CATSVTATGYADTQYF.

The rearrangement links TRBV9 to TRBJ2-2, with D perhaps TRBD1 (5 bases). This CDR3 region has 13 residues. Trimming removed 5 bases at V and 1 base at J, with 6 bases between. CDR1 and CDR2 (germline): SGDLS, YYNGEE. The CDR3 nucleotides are TGTGCCAGCAGTACAGGGAACACCGGGGAGCTGTTTTTT. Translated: CASSTGNTGELFF.

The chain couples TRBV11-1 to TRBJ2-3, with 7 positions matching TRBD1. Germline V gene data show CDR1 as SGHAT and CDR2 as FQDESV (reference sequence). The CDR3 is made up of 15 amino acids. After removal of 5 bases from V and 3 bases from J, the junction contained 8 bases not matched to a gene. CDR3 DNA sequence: TGTGCCAGCAGCCGACAGGGAGCTTTTACAGATACGCAGTATTTT. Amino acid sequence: CASSRQGAFTDTQYF.

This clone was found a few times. The CDR3 reads CSVGTVSYNEQFF. The CDR3 nucleotides read TGCAGCGTAGGAACAGTCTCCTACAATGAGCAGTTCTTC. The genes are TRBV29-1 and TRBJ2-1, with D unresolved. Trimming pared 6 bases from V and 0 bases from J, leaving 9 bases between. Looked up from germline, CDR1 is SQVTM and CDR2 is ANQGSEA. CDR3 length equals 13 residues.

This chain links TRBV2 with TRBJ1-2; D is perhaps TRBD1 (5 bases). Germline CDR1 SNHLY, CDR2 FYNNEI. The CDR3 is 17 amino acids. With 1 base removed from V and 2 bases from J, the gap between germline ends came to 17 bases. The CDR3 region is CASSEVSPRRENYGYTF. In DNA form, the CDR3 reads TGTGCCAGCAGTGAAGTCTCACCTCGCAGGGAGAACTATGGCTACACCTTC.

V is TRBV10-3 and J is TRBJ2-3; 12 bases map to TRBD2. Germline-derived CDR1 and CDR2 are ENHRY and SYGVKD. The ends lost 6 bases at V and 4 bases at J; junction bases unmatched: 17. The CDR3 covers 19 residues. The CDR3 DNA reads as TGTGCCATCAGCGGGGGGCCCCGGACTAGCGGGAAGATGGCAGATACGCAGTATTTT. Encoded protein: CAISGGPRTSGKMADTQYF.

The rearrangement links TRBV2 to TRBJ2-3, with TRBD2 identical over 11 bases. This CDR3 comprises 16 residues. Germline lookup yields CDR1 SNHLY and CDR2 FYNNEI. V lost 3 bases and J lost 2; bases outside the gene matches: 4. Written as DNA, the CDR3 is TGTGCCAGCAGTGATAGGGGACTAGCGGCCACAGATACGCAGTATTTT. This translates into CASSDRGLAATDTQYF.

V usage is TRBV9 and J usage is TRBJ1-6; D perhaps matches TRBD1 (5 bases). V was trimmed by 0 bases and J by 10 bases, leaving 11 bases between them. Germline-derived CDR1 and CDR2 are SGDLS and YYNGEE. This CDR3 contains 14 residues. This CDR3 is CASSVDGAGSPLHF. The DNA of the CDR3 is TGTGCCAGCAGCGTAGACGGGGCGGGATCACCCCTCCACTTT.

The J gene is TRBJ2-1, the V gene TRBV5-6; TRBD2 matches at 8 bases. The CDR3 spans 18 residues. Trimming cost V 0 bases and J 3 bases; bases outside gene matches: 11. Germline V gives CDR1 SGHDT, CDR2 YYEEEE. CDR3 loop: CASSLAGFLAGIYNEQFF. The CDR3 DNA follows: TGTGCCAGCAGCTTGGCCGGATTTCTAGCGGGTATCTACAATGAGCAGTTCTTC. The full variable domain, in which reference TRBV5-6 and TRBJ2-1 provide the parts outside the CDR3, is DAGVTQSPTHLIKTRGQQVTLRCSPKSGHDTVSWYQQALGQGPQFIFQYYEEEERQRGNFPDRFSGHQFPNYSSELNVNALLLGDSALYLCASSLAGFLAGIYNEQFFGPGTRLTVL.

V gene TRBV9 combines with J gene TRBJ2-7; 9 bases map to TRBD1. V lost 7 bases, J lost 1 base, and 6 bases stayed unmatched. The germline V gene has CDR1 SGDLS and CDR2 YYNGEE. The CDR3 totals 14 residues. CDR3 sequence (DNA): TGTGCCAGCTCCTCCGGGACAGGGTCCTACGAGCAGTACTTC. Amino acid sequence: CASSSGTGSYEQYF.

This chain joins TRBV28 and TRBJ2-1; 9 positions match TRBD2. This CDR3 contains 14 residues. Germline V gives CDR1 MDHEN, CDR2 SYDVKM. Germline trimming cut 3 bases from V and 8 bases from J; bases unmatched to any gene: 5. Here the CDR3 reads CASSFGGGAHEQFF. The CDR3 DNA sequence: TGTGCCAGCAGTTTCGGCGGGGGGGCGCATGAGCAGTTCTTC.

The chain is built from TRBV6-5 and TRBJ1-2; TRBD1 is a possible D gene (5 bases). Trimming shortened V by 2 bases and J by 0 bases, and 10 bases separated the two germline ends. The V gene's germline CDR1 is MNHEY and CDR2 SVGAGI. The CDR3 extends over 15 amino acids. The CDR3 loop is CASSYRDGANYGYTF. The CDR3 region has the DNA TGTGCCAGCAGTTACAGGGACGGAGCTAACTATGGCTACACCTTC.

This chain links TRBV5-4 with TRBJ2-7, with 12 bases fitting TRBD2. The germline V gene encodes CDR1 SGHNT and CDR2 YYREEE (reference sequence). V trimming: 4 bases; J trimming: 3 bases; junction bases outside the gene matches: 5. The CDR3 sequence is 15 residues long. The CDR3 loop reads CASSNRLAGVYEQYF. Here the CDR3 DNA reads TGTGCCAGCAGCAACCGACTAGCGGGAGTCTACGAGCAGTACTTC. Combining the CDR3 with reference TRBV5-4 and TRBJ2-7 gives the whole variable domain ETGVTQSPTHLIKTRGQQVTLRCSSQSGHNTVSWYQQALGQGPQFIFQYYREEENGRGNFPPRFSGLQFPNYSSELNVNALELDDSALYLCASSNRLAGVYEQYFGPGTRLTVT.

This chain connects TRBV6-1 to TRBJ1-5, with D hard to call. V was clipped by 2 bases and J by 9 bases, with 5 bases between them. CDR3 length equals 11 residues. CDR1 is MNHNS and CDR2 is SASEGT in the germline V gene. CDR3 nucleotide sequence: TGTGCCAGCAGTGAATCTGGGCCCCAGCATTTT. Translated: CASSESGPQHF.

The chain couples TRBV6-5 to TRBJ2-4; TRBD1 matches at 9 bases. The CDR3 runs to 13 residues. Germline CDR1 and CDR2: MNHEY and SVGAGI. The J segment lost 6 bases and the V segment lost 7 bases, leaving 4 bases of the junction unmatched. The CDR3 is CASKPGQGNIQYF. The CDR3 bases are TGTGCCAGCAAACCGGGACAGGGAAACATTCAGTACTTC.

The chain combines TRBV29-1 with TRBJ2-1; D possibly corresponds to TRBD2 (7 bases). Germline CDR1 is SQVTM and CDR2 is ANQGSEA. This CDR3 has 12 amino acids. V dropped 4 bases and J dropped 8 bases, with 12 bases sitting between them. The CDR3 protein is CSVGQGRDEQFF. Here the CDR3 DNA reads TGCAGCGTTGGGCAGGGGAGGGATGAGCAGTTCTTC.

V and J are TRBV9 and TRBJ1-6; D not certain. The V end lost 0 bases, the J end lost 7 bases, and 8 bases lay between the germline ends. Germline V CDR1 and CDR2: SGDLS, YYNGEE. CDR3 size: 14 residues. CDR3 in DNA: TGTGCCAGCAGCGTAGCTGACGCAAATTCACCCCTCCACTTT. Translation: CASSVADANSPLHF.

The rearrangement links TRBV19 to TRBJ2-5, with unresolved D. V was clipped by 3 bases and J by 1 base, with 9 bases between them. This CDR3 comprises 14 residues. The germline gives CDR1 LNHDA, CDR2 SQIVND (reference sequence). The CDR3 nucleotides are TGTGCCAGTAGTATGAAGGGTCCCCAAGAGACCCAGTACTTC. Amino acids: CASSMKGPQETQYF.

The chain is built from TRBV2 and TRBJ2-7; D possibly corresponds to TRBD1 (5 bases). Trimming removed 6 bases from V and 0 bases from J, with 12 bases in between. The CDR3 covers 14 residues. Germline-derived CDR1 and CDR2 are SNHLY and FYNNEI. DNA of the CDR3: TGTGCCAGCAGGCAGGGATATAGCTCCTACGAGCAGTACTTC. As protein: CASRQGYSSYEQYF.

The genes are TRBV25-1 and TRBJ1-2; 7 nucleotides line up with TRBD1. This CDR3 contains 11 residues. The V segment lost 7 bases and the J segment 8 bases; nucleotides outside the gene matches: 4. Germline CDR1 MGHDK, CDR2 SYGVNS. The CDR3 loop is CASTGTVGYTF. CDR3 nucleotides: TGTGCCAGCACGGGGACAGTAGGCTACACCTTC.

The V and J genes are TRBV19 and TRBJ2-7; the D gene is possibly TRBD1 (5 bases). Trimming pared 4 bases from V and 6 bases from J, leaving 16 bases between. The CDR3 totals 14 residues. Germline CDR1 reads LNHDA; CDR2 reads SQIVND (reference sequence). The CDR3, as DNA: TGTGCCAGTAGTAAGCTAGGGGCTCGGCGCGAGCAGTACTTC. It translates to CASSKLGARREQYF.

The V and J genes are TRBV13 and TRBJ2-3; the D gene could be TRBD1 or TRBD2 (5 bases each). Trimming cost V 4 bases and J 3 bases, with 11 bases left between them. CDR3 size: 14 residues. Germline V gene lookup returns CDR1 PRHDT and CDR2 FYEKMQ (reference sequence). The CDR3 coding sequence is TGTGCCAGCAGCTCCCTAGGGGAGACAGATACGCAGTATTTT. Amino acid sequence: CASSSLGETDTQYF.

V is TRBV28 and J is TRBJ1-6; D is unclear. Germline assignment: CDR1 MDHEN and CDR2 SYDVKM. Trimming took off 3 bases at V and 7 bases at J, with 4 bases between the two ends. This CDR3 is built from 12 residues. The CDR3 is CASSFQNSPLHF. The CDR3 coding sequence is TGTGCCAGCAGTTTCCAGAATTCACCCCTCCACTTT.